This is a list of T cell receptor beta chains from one sample in a study of regulatory T cells in long-lasting Graves disease. Using its own MiXCR run on the multiplex PCR reads, TCRdb lists one record per CDR3 protein. The profile shows 420,000 or so distinct CDR3 sequences, 16% of them singletons. Another study also made use of these data, one on T cells in Graves' hyperthyroidism and ophthalmopathy.

Sequenced material: peripheral blood mononuclear cells (PBMCs), taken at new diagnosis, from a patient treated with antithyroid drugs. These receptors came from a woman aged 18-29 years with Graves disease. CDR3s include the opening cysteine and the closing phenylalanine or tryptophan. D genes are given only for firm matches. Not every row has a clone size; where given, it reads once, few, many or a size class.

D	V	J	size	CDR3	DNA
TRBD2	TRBV29-1	TRBJ2-1	many	CSVRTSGGGDEQFF	TGCAGCGTACGGACTAGCGGAGGGGGCGATGAGCAGTTCTTC
-	TRBV6-5	TRBJ2-1	many	CASSSPLSYSYNEQFF	TGTGCCAGCAGTTCCCCTCTCTCGTACTCCTACAATGAGCAGTTCTTC
TRBD1	TRBV6-1	TRBJ2-7	few	CASSEGRGRGEQYF	TGTGCCAGCAGTGAAGGCAGGGGGCGAGGCGAGCAGTACTTC
TRBD1	TRBV6-2/TRBV6-3	TRBJ1-2	once	CASSEFGTGLYGYTF	TGTGCCAGCAGTGAATTCGGGACAGGACTATATGGCTACACCTTC
-	TRBV3-1	TRBJ2-2	-	CASSHEFSGELFF	TGTGCCAGCAGCCACGAGTTTTCCGGGGAGCTGTTTTTT
-	TRBV5-8	TRBJ2-5	many	CASSDNGGAGGETQYF	TGTGCCAGCAGTGACAACGGGGGTGCCGGAGGAGAGACCCAGTACTTC
TRBD2	TRBV7-3	TRBJ2-3	many	CASSWTSGTYTDTQYF	TGTGCCAGCAGCTGGACTAGCGGGACATACACAGATACGCAGTATTTT
-	TRBV20-1	TRBJ2-2	-	CSGLQHSTGELFF	TGCAGTGGCCTACAACATAGCACCGGGGAGCTGTTTTTT
-	TRBV27	TRBJ2-5	many	CASSFERQETQYF	TGTGCCAGCAGTTTTGAGAGACAAGAGACCCAGTACTTC
TRBD1	TRBV28	TRBJ2-7	many	CASSLFRGSYEQYF	TGTGCCAGCAGTTTGTTCAGGGGGTCGTACGAGCAGTACTTC
-	TRBV12-3/TRBV12-4	TRBJ2-2	few	CASKLDMSLAGELFF	TGTGCCAGCAAGCTTGACATGTCCCTAGCCGGGGAGCTGTTTTTT
-	TRBV7-8	TRBJ2-1	many	CASSSLLVDEQFF	TGTGCCAGCAGCTCGCTACTAGTCGACGAGCAGTTCTTC
-	TRBV12-3/TRBV12-4	TRBJ2-7	many	CASSTTYEQYF	TGTGCCAGCAGCACTACCTACGAGCAGTACTTC
TRBD1	TRBV28	TRBJ1-4	many	CASTAGQGSEKLFF	TGTGCCAGCACCGCGGGACAGGGGAGTGAAAAACTGTTTTTT
TRBD2	TRBV12-3/TRBV12-4	TRBJ2-1	many	CASTRGGNEQFF	TGTGCCAGCACCCGGGGGGGGAATGAGCAGTTCTTC
-	TRBV27	TRBJ2-7	few	CASSLSKITYEQYF	TGTGCCAGCAGTTTATCGAAGATAACCTACGAGCAGTACTTC
-	TRBV28	TRBJ2-1	many	CASSPSSSENEQFF	TGTGCCAGCAGCCCCTCCTCTAGCGAAAATGAGCAGTTCTTC
-	TRBV3-1	TRBJ2-1	few	CASSRGLYTNEQFF	TGTGCCAGCAGCCGAGGTCTCTATACCAATGAGCAGTTCTTC
-	TRBV15	TRBJ1-2	-	CATSREFYGYTF	TGTGCCACCAGCAGAGAATTTTATGGCTACACCTTC
TRBD2	TRBV20-1	TRBJ2-2	few	CSAQTSGRAPGELFF	TGCAGTGCCCAGACTAGCGGGAGGGCCCCCGGGGAGCTGTTTTTT
-	TRBV24-1	TRBJ2-2	-	CATSDRTLYTGELFF	TGTGCCACCAGTGATCGGACACTTTACACCGGGGAGCTGTTTTTT
-	TRBV7-9	TRBJ2-7	many	CASSMDSRWGDQYF	TGTGCCAGCAGCATGGACAGTAGATGGGGAGACCAGTACTTC
-	TRBV5-1	TRBJ2-2	many	CASSLIGRLNTGELFF	TGCGCCAGCAGCTTGATAGGGCGATTGAACACCGGGGAGCTGTTTTTT
TRBD1	TRBV5-1	TRBJ2-1	-	CASSLDPSGQGANEQFF	TGCGCCAGCAGCTTGGATCCCTCGGGACAGGGGGCAAATGAGCAGTTCTTC
-	TRBV7-2	TRBJ2-5	many	CASSLVRGWETQYF	TGTGCCAGCAGCTTAGTGAGGGGATGGGAGACCCAGTACTTC
-	TRBV18	TRBJ2-4	many	CASSLEPSAIIQYF	TGTGCCAGCTCGCTAGAGCCTAGTGCTATCATTCAGTACTTC
TRBD2	TRBV15	TRBJ2-7	-	CATSRGGFGTSGSGRSYEQYF	TGTGCCACCAGCAGAGGAGGTTTTGGGACTAGCGGGAGTGGGAGGTCCTACGAGCAGTACTTC
TRBD1	TRBV24-1	TRBJ2-5	few	CATSSPGQGAWETQYF	TGTGCCACCAGTTCTCCGGGACAGGGGGCTTGGGAGACCCAGTACTTC
TRBD1	TRBV7-6	TRBJ2-1	-	CAGSLAGGAGNEQFF	TGTGCCGGCAGCTTAGCAGGGGGCGCTGGCAATGAGCAGTTCTTC
TRBD1	TRBV6-1	TRBJ2-1	many	CASSEARGHLRSLNNEQFF	TGTGCCAGCAGTGAAGCAAGGGGGCACCTTCGCTCCCTAAACAATGAGCAGTTCTTC
-	TRBV5-6	TRBJ1-2	many	CASSLGRMNYGYTF	TGTGCCAGCAGCTTGGGCAGGATGAACTATGGCTACACCTTC
TRBD2	TRBV5-1	TRBJ2-1	few	CASSFTSGRVSYNEQFF	TGCGCCAGCAGCTTCACTAGCGGGAGGGTTTCATACAATGAGCAGTTCTTC
TRBD1	TRBV7-9	TRBJ2-1	many	CASSPQTGSSYNEQFF	TGTGCCAGCAGCCCTCAGACAGGGAGCTCCTACAATGAGCAGTTCTTC
-	TRBV5-1	TRBJ1-1	-	CASSPQGAPTEAFF	TGCGCCAGCAGCCCTCAGGGAGCTCCCACTGAAGCTTTCTTT
-	TRBV12-3/TRBV12-4	TRBJ1-1	many	CASTTQMNTEAFF	TGTGCCAGCACCACCCAGATGAACACTGAAGCTTTCTTT
-	TRBV28	TRBJ1-1	many	CASIPRGGTEAFF	TGTGCCAGCATCCCAAGGGGTGGGACTGAAGCTTTCTTT
-	TRBV6-2/TRBV6-3	TRBJ2-1	-	CASSVGYRDEQFF	TGTGCCAGCAGTGTCGGGTACAGGGATGAGCAGTTCTTC
-	TRBV6-2/TRBV6-3	TRBJ2-2	few	CASSYPETLAGELFF	TGTGCCAGCAGTTACCCCGAGACACTCGCGGGGGAGCTGTTTTTT
-	TRBV28	TRBJ2-7	many	CASSQAGGEQYF	TGTGCCAGCAGCCAAGCTGGGGGCGAGCAGTACTTC
TRBD2	TRBV2	TRBJ2-2	-	CASRGLVIGELFF	TGTGCCAGCAGGGGACTAGTGATCGGGGAGCTGTTTTTT
TRBD1	TRBV18	TRBJ1-1	-	CASSGTGQFSTEAFF	TGTGCCAGCTCAGGAACGGGACAGTTTTCTACTGAAGCTTTCTTT
TRBD2	TRBV11-2	TRBJ2-4	-	CASSWKGLAGKRENIQYF	TGTGCCAGCAGCTGGAAGGGACTAGCGGGGAAAAGGGAAAACATTCAGTACTTC
TRBD1	TRBV12-3/TRBV12-4	TRBJ1-1	-	CASSLGYDRGLPEAFF	TGTGCCAGCAGTTTAGGGTATGACAGGGGGCTACCTGAAGCTTTCTTT
TRBD1	TRBV7-9	TRBJ2-6	-	CASPQDRAGKRANVLTF	TGTGCCAGCCCACAGGACAGGGCAGGGAAGAGGGCCAACGTCCTGACTTTC
-	TRBV5-5	TRBJ1-5	many	CASSLSGNSNQPQHF	TGTGCCAGCAGCTTGTCGGGGAACAGCAATCAGCCCCAGCATTTT
TRBD1	TRBV10-3	TRBJ1-1	few	CAITATGQGYTEAFF	TGTGCCATCACTGCGACCGGACAGGGATACACTGAAGCTTTCTTT